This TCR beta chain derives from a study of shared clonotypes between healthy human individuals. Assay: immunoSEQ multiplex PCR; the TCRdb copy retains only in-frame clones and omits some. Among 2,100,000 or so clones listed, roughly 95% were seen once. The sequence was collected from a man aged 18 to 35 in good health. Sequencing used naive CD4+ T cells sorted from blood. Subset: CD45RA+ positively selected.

The CDR3, as DNA: TGTGCCAGCAGCTTAGTAGCGGGGCCTAGCAATCAGCCCCAGCATTTT. This gives the protein CASSLVAGPSNQPQHF. The chain has TRBV7-2 and TRBJ1-5; possible D gene TRBD1, 5 bases. Per germline, CDR1 SGHTA and CDR2 FQGNSA. Trimming shortened V by 1 base and J by 0 bases, and 10 bases separated the two germline ends. The CDR3 covers 16 residues.